A selection of T cell receptor beta chains follows, all from one sample in a study of T cells in tuberculosis. Produced via immunoSEQ multiplex PCR; TCRdb's table is partial and in-frame only. This table has 20,000 to 25,000 clones, approximately 92% appearing once. Sequencing was performed on PBMCs. The receptor source for this set is a donor aged 10 to 29 with latent tuberculosis or without tuberculosis infection. Some clones in this sample may be carry-over from other donors' samples. The conserved cysteine and the conserved F or W are not part of the CDR3 here.

v_call,j_call,cdr3_aa
TRBV6-1,TRBJ2-3,ASSAYRSSTDTQY
TRBV7-2,TRBJ2-1,ASSLTSTSGGAINEQF
TRBV4-3,TRBJ2-7,ASSPSGLAGFYEQY
TRBV27,TRBJ1-3,ASSRGPGTEDNTIY
TRBV10-2,TRBJ1-2,ASSESNYYGYT
TRBV9,TRBJ2-1,ASSVTSGVYNEQF
TRBV6-5,TRBJ2-2,ASYTSGRNTGELF
TRBV19,TRBJ1-1,ASSRPLRDSTEAF
TRBV9,TRBJ2-5,ASSPTVGVKVRAETQY
TRBV10-3,TRBJ2-6,AISLTGFSNSGANVLT
TRBV5-1,TRBJ2-3,ASSWRRDRGGDTQY
TRBV2,TRBJ1-5,ASSRMKTVSQPQH
TRBV5-1,TRBJ1-5,ASSLAGFNSNQPQH
TRBV2,TRBJ1-1,ASRDSTVNTEAF
TRBV7-3,TRBJ2-1,ASSPGGARQF
TRBV6-1,TRBJ2-7,ASSEVRVGEQY
TRBV2,TRBJ1-4,ASSETGKGEKLF
TRBV11-2,TRBJ2-7,ASSKVRGAREQY
TRBV5-5,TRBJ2-1,ASSLGVWREF
TRBV2,TRBJ2-1,ASSYSPTDYNEQF